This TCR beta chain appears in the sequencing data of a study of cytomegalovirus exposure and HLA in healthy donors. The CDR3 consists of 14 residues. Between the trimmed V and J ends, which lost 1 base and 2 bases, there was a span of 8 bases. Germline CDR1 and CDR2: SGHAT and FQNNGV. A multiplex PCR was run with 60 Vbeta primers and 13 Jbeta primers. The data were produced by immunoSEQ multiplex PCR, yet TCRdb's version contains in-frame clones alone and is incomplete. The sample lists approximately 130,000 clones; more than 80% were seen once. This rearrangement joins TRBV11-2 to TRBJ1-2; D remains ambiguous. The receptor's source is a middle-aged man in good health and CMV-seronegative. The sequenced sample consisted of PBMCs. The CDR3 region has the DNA TGTGCCAGCAGCTTAGGGGCAGAAAACTATGGCTACACCTTC. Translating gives CASSLGAENYGYTF.